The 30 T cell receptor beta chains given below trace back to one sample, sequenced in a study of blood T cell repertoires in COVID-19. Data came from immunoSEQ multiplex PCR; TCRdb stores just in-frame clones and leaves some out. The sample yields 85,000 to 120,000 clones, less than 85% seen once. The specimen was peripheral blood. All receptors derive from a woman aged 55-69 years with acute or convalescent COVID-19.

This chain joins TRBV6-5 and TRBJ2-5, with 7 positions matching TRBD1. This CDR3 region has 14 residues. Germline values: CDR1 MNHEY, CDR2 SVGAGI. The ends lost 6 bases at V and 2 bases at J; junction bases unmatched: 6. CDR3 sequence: CASRADRAQETQYF. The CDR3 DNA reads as TGTGCCAGCAGGGCCGACAGGGCGCAAGAGACCCAGTACTTC.

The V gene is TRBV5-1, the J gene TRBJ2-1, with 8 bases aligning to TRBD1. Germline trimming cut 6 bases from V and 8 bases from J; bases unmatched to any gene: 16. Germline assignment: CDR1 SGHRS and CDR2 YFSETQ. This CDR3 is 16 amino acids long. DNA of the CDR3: TGCGCCAGCACCTCCCAGGGGGCGGATTTTGGCGATGAGCAGTTCTTC. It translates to CASTSQGADFGDEQFF.

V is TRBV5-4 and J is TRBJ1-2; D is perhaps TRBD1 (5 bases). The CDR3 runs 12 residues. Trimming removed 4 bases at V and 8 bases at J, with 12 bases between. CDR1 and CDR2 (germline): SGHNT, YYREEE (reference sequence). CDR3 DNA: TGTGCCAGCAGCCCGGGACTGGGAGGCTACACCTTC. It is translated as CASSPGLGGYTF.

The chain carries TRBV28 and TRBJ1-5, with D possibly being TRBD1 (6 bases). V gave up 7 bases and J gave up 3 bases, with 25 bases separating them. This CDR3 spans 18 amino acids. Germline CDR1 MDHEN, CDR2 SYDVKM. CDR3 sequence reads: CASTPIGGRIWVNQPQHF. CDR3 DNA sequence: TGTGCCAGCACTCCGATCGGGGGGCGAATTTGGGTCAATCAGCCCCAGCATTTT.

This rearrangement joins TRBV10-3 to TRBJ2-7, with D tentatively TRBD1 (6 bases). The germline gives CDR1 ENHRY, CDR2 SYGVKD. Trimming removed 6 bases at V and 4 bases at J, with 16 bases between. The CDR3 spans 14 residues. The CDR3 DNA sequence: TGTGCCATCAGCGACACGGACAGATTTTACGAGCAGTACTTC. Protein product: CAISDTDRFYEQYF.

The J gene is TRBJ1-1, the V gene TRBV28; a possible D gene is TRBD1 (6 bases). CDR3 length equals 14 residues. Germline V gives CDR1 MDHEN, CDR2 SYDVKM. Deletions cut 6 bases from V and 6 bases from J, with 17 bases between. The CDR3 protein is CASSPVGGAAEAFF. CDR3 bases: TGTGCCAGCAGCCCCGTCGGGGGGGCGGCTGAAGCTTTCTTT. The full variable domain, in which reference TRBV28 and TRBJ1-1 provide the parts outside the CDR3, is DVKVTQSSRYLVKRTGEKVFLECVQDMDHENMFWYRQDPGLGLRLIYFSYDVKMKEKGDIPEGYSVSREKKERFSLILESASTNQTSMYLCASSPVGGAAEAFFGQGTRLTVV.

The CDR3 sequence is CASSLNVAQGLTEAFF. The CDR3 bases are TGTGCCAGCAGCTTAAATGTTGCGCAGGGGCTGACTGAAGCTTTCTTT. The J gene is TRBJ1-1, the V gene TRBV13, with D perhaps TRBD1 (6 bases). Trimming took 2 bases from V and 5 from J, leaving 18 bases between them. CDR3 length: 16 residues. Germline CDR1 and CDR2: PRHDT and FYEKMQ (reference sequence).

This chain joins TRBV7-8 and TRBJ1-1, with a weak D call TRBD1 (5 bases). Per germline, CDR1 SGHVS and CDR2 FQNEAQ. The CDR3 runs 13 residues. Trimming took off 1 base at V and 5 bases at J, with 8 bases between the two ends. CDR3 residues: CASSLEEGTEAFF. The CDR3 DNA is TGTGCCAGCAGCTTAGAGGAGGGGACTGAAGCTTTCTTT.

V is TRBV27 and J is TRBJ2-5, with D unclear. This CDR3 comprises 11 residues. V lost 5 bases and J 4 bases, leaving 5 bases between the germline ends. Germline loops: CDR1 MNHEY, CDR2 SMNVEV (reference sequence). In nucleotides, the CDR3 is TGTGCCAGCAGTCCTCCAGAGACCCAGTACTTC. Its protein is CASSPPETQYF.

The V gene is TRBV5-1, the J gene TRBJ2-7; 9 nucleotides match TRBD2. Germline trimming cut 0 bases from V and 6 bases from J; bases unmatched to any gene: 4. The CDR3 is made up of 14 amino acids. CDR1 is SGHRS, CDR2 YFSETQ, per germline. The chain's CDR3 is CASSLEGTSSEQYF. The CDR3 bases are TGCGCCAGCAGCTTGGAGGGGACTAGCTCCGAGCAGTACTTC.

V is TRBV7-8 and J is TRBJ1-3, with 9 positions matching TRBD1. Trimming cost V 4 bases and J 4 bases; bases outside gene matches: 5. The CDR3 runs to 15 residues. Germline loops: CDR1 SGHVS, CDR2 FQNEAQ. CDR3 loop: CASSSRDRVGNTIYF. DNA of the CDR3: TGTGCCAGCAGCTCCCGGGACAGGGTCGGAAACACCATATATTTT.

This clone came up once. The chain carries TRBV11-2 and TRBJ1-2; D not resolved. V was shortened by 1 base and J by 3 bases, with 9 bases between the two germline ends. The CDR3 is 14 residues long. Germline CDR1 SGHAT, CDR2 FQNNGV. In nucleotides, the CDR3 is TGTGCCAGCAGCTTAGGTTCAGGCTACTATGGCTACACCTTC. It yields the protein CASSLGSGYYGYTF.

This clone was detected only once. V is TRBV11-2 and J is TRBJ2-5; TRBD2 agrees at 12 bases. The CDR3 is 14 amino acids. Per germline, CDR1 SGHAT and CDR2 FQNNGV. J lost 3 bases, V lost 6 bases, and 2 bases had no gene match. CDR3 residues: CASSLAGGKETQYF. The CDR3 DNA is TGTGCCAGCAGTCTAGCGGGGGGGAAAGAGACCCAGTACTTC.

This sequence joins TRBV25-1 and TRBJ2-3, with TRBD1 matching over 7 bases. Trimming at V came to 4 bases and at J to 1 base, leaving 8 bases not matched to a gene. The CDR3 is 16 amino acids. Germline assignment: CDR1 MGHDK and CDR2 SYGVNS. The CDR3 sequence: CASSGDREKGTDTQYF. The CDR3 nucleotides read TGTGCCAGCAGTGGCGACAGGGAAAAGGGCACAGATACGCAGTATTTT.

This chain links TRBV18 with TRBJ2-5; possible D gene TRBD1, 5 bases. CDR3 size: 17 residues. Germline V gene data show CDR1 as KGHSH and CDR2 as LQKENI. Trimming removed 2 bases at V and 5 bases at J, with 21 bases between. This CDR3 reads CASSPVFRQGGDETQYF. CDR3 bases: TGTGCCAGCTCACCAGTTTTCCGGCAGGGCGGTGATGAGACCCAGTACTTC.

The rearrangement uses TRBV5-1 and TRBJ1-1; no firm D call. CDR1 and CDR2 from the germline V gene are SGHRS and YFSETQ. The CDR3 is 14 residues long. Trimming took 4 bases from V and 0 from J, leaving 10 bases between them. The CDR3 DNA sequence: TGCGCCAGCAGCGTAGACATCATGAACACTGAAGCTTTCTTT. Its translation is CASSVDIMNTEAFF. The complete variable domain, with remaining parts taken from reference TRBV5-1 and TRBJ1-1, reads KAGVTQTPRYLIKTRGQQVTLSCSPISGHRSVSWYQQTPGQGLQFLFEYFSETQRNKGNFPGRFSGRQFSNSRSEMNVSTLELGDSALYLCASSVDIMNTEAFFGQGTRLTVV.

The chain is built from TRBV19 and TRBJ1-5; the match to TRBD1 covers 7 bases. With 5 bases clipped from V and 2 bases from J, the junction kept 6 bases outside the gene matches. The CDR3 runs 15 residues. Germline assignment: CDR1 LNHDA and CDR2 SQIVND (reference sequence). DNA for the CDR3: TGTGCCAGTAGTCCCACCGGACAGGGCAATCAGCCCCAGCATTTT. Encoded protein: CASSPTGQGNQPQHF.

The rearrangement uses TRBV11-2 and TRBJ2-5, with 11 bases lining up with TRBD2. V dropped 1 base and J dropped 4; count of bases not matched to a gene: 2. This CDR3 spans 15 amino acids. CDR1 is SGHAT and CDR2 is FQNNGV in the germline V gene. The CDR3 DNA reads TGTGCCAGCAGCTTAGTTAGCGGGAGGGGAGAGACCCAGTACTTC. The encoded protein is CASSLVSGRGETQYF.

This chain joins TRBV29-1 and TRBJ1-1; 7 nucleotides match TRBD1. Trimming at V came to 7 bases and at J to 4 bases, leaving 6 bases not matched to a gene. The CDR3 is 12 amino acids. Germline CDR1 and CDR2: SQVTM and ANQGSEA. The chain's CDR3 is CSAGTAGTEAFF. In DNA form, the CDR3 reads TGCAGCGCTGGGACAGCCGGCACTGAAGCTTTCTTT.

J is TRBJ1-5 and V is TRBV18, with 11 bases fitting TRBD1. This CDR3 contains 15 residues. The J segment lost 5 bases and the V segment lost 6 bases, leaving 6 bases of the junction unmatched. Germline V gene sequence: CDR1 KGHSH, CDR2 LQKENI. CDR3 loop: CASSVGQGAYQPQHF. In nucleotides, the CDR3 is TGTGCCAGCTCGGTCGGACAGGGGGCCTATCAGCCCCAGCATTTT.

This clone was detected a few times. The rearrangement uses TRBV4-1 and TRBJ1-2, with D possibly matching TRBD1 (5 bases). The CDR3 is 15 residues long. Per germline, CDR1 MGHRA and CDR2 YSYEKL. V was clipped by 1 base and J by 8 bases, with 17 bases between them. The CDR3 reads CASSQVRQQIGGYTF. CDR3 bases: TGCGCCAGCAGCCAAGTTCGACAGCAGATTGGGGGCTACACCTTC.

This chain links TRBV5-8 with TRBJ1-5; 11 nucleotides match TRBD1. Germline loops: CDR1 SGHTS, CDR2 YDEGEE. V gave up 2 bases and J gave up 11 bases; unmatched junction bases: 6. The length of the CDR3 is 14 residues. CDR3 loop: CASSFRGQGVSQHF. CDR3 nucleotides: TGTGCCAGCAGCTTCCGGGGACAGGGGGTTTCCCAGCATTTT.

Here the CDR3 DNA reads TGTGCCACCAGCAGCAACGACGGGACAGCCATCTCTGGAAACACCATATATTTT. Encoded protein: CATSSNDGTAISGNTIYF. The chain combines TRBV15 with TRBJ1-3, with 7 bases identical to TRBD1. CDR3 length: 18 residues. CDR1 is LNHNV, CDR2 YYDKDF, per germline (reference sequence). V gave up 3 bases and J gave up 0 bases; unmatched junction bases: 11.

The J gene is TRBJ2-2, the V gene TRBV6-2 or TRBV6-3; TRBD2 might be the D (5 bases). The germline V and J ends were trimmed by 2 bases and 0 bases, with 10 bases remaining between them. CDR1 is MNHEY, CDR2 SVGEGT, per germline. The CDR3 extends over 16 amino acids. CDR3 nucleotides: TGTGCCAGCAGTTACGGGCCGGGAACGAACACCGGGGAGCTGTTTTTT. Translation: CASSYGPGTNTGELFF.

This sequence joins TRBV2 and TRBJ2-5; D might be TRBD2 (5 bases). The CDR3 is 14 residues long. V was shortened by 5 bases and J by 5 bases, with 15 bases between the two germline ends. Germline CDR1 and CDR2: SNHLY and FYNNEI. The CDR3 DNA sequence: TGTGCCAGCAGTCGATGGTCGGGAACGGAGACCCAGTACTTC. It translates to CASSRWSGTETQYF.

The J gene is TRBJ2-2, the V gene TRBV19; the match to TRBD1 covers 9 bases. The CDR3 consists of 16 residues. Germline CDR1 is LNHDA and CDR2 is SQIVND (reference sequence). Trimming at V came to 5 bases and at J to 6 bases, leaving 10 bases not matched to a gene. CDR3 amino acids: CASSPSPDRGAGELFF. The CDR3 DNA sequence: TGTGCCAGTAGTCCGTCTCCCGACAGGGGGGCCGGGGAGCTGTTTTTT.

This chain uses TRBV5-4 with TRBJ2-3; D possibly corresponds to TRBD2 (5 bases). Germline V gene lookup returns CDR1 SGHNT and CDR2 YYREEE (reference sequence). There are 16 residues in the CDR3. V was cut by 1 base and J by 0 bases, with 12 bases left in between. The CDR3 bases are TGTGCCAGCAGCTTGAGGAGGCTAGAGAGCACAGATACGCAGTATTTT. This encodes CASSLRRLESTDTQYF.

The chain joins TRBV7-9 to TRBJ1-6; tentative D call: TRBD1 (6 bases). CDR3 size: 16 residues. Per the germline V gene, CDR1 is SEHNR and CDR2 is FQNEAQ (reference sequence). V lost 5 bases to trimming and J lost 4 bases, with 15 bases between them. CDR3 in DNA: TGTGCCAGCAGCCAGATACGGGACACTTATAATTCACCCCTCCACTTT. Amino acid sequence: CASSQIRDTYNSPLHF.

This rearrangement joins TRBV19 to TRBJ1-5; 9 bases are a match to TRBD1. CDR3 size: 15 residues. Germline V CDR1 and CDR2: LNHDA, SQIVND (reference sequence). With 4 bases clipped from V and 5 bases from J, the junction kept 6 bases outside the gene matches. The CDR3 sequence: CASSRGTGPHQPQHF. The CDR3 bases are TGTGCCAGTAGTAGAGGGACAGGGCCCCATCAGCCCCAGCATTTT.

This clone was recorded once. Here the CDR3 DNA reads TGTGCCAGCAGTTACTCCACTAGCGGTTCCTACGAGCAGTACTTC. It is translated as CASSYSTSGSYEQYF. The chain employs TRBV6-2 or TRBV6-3 and TRBJ2-7; 8 nucleotides line up with TRBD2. The trim removed 0 bases at V and 1 base at J, leaving 2 bases unmatched. Germline-derived CDR1 and CDR2 are MNHEY and SVGEGT. The CDR3 extends over 15 amino acids.